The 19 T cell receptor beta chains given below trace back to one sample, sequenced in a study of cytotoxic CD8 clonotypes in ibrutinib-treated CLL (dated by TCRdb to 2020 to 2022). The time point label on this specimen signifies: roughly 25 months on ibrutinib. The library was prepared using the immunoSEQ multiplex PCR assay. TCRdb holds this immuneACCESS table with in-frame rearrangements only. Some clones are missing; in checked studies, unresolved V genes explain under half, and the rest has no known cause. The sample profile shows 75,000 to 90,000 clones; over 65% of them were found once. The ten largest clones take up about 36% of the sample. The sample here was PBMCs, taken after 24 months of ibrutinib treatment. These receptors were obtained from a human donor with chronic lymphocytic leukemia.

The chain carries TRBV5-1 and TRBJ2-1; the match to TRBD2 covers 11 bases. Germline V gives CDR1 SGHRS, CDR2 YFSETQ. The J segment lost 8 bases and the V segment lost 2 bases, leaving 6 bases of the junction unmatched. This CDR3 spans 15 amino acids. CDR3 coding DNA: TGCGCCAGCAGCTTTAGTCTAGCGGGAGGTGATGAGCAGTTCTTC. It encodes CASSFSLAGGDEQFF.

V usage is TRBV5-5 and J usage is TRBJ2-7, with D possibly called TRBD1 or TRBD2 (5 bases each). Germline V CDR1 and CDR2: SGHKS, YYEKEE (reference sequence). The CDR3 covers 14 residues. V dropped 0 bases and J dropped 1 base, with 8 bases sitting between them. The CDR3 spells CASSLGGNSYEQYF. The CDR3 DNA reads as TGTGCCAGCAGCTTGGGGGGGAATTCCTACGAGCAGTACTTC.

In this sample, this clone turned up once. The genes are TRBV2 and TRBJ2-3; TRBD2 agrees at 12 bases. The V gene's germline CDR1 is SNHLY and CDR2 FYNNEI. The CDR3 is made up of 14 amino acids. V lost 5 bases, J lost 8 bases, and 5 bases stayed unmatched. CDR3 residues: CASSPSGRGVTQYF. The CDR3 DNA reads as TGTGCCAGCAGTCCTAGCGGGAGGGGGGTTACGCAGTATTTT. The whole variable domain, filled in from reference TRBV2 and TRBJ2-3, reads EPEVTQTPSHQVTQMGQEVILRCVPISNHLYFYWYRQILGQKVEFLVSFYNNEISEKSEIFDDQFSVERPDGSNFTLKIRSTKLEDSAMYFCASSPSGRGVTQYFGPGTRLTVL.

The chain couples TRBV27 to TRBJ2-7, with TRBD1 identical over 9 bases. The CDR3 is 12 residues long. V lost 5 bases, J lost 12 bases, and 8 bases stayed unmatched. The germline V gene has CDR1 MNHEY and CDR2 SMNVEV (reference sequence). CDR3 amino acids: CASSPQTGGTYF. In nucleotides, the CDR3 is TGTGCCAGCAGTCCCCAGACAGGGGGTACGTACTTC.

For the CDR3, the DNA is TGTGCCAGCAGCCAAGGCCGGACAGGGTTCACTGAAGCTTTCTTT. Protein: CASSQGRTGFTEAFF. The chain combines TRBV14 with TRBJ1-1; 8 positions match TRBD1. Trimming removed 1 base from V and 4 bases from J; junction bases left unmatched: 5. The CDR3 has 15 amino acids. Germline V gives CDR1 SGHDN, CDR2 FVKESK. Drawing the rest from reference TRBV14 and TRBJ1-1, the complete variable domain is EAGVTQFPSHSVIEKGQTVTLRCDPISGHDNLYWYRRVMGKEIKFLLHFVKESKQDESGMPNNRFLAERTGGTYSTLKVQPAELEDSGVYFCASSQGRTGFTEAFFGQGTRLTVV.

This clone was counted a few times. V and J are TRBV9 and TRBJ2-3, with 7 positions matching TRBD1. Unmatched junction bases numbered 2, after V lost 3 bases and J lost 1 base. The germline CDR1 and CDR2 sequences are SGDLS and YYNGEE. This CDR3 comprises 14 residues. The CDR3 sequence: CASSAGQGTDTQYF. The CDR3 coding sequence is TGTGCCAGCAGCGCCGGACAGGGCACAGATACGCAGTATTTT.

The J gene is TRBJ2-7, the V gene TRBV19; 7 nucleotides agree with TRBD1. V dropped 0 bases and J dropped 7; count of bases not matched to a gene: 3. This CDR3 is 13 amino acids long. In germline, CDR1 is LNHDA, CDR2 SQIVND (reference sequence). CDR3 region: CASSIDQQGEQYF. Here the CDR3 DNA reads TGTGCCAGTAGTATAGACCAACAGGGGGAGCAGTACTTC.

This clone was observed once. The CDR3 nucleotides read TGTGCCACCAGCAGAGGGTCAGGGGCTCGCTACACCTTC. This codes for CATSRGSGARYTF. The chain combines TRBV15 with TRBJ1-2, with a tentative D call TRBD1 (6 bases). Trimming cost V 1 base and J 9 bases, with 12 bases left between them. The V gene's germline CDR1 is LNHNV and CDR2 YYDKDF (reference sequence). This CDR3 comprises 13 residues. Complete variable domain (other parts from reference TRBV15 and TRBJ1-2): DAMVIQNPRYQVTQFGKPVTLSCSQTLNHNVMYWYQQKSSQAPKLLFHYYDKDFNNEADTPDNFQSRRPNTSFCFLDIRSPGLGDTAMYLCATSRGSGARYTFGSGTRLTVV.

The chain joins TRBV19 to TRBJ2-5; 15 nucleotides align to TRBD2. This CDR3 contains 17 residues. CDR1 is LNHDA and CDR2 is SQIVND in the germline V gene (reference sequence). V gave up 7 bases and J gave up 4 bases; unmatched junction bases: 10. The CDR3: CASKGGTSGRRGETQYF. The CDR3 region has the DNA TGTGCCAGTAAGGGGGGGACTAGCGGGAGGCGAGGAGAGACCCAGTACTTC. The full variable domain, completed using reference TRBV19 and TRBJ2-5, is DGGITQSPKYLFRKEGQNVTLSCEQNLNHDAMYWYRQDPGQGLRLIYYSQIVNDFQKGDIAEGYSVSREKKESFPLTVTSAQKNPTAFYLCASKGGTSGRRGETQYFGPGTRLLVL.

CDR3 in amino acids: CASSRDSPYKGYEQYF. The CDR3 DNA reads as TGTGCCAGCAGTCGGGACAGTCCCTATAAGGGTTACGAGCAGTACTTC. V usage is TRBV28 and J usage is TRBJ2-7; TRBD1 agrees at 7 bases. The germline V gene has CDR1 MDHEN and CDR2 SYDVKM. The J segment lost 4 bases and the V segment lost 5 bases, leaving 14 bases of the junction unmatched. The CDR3 has 16 amino acids.

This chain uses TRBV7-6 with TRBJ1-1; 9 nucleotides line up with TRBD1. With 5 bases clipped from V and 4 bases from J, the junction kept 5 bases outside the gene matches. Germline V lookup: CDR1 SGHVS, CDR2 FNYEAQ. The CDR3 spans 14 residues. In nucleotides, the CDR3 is TGTGCCAGCAGCACTGGGACAGGGCCCACTGAAGCTTTCTTT. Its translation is CASSTGTGPTEAFF.

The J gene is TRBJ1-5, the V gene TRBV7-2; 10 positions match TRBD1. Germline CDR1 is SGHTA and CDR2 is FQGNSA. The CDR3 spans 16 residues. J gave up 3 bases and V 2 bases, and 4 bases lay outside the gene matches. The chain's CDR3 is CASSLHGTGDNQPQHF. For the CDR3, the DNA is TGTGCCAGCAGCTTACACGGGACAGGGGACAATCAGCCCCAGCATTTT.

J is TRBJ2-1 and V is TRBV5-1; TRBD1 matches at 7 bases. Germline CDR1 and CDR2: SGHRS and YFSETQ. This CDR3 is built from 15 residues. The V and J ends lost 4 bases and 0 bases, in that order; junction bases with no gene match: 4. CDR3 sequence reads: CASSPGQVSYNEQFF. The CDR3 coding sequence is TGCGCCAGCAGCCCCGGACAGGTCTCCTACAATGAGCAGTTCTTC.

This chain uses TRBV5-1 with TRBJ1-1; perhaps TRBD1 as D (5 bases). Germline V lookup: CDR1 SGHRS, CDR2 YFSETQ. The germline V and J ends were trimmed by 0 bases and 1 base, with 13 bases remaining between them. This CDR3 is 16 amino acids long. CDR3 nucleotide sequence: TGCGCCAGCAGCTTGGAAATTATAGGGACGAACACTGAAGCTTTCTTT. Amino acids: CASSLEIIGTNTEAFF.

The CDR3 loop is CASRRSDGNTIYF. CDR3 in DNA: TGTGCCAGCAGGCGAAGCGACGGAAACACCATATATTTT. This sequence joins TRBV28 and TRBJ1-3, with no clear D. Trimming stripped 6 bases from V and 4 bases from J, with 10 bases between. The CDR3 runs to 13 residues. Germline V gene lookup returns CDR1 MDHEN and CDR2 SYDVKM.

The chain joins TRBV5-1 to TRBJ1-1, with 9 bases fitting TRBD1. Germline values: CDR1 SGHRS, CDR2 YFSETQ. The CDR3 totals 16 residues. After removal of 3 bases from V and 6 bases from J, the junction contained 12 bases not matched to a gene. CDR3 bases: TGCGCCAGCAGCTCCCCTACCGGGACAGGGTTGGCTGAAGCTTTCTTT. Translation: CASSSPTGTGLAEAFF. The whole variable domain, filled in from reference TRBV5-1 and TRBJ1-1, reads KAGVTQTPRYLIKTRGQQVTLSCSPISGHRSVSWYQQTPGQGLQFLFEYFSETQRNKGNFPGRFSGRQFSNSRSEMNVSTLELGDSALYLCASSSPTGTGLAEAFFGQGTRLTVV.

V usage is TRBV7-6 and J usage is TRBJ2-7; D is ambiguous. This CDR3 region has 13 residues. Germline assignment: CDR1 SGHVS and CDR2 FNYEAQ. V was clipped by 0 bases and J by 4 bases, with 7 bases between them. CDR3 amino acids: CASSLALDYEQYF. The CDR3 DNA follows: TGTGCCAGCAGCTTAGCCCTGGATTACGAGCAGTACTTC.

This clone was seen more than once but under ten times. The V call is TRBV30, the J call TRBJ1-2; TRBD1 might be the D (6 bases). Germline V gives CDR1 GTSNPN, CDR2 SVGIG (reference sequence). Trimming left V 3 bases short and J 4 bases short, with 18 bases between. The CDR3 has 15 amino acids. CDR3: CAWSPTGPLVYGYTF. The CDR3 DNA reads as TGTGCCTGGAGCCCGACAGGACCTCTCGTCTATGGCTACACCTTC.

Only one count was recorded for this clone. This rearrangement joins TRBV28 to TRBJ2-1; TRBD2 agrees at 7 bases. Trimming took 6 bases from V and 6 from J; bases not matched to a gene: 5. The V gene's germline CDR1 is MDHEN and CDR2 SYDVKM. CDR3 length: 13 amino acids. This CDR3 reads CASRPRLANEQFF. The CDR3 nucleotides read TGTGCCAGCAGACCGAGACTAGCCAATGAGCAGTTCTTC.